Listed below are T cell receptor beta chains from one sample, sequenced in a study of OX40 agonist ivuxolimab in advanced cancers. Libraries were prepared by immunoSEQ multiplex PCR; TCRdb keeps only in-frame clonotypes and omits some of them. The sample lists tens of thousands of clones, around 82% occurring once. Sequences were derived from CD4+ or CD8+ T cells sorted from blood, sampled in a trial of the OX40 agonist ivuxolimab. These receptors came from an adult with an advanced solid tumor such as melanoma, head and neck, liver or kidney cancer. The CDR3 runs from the conserved cysteine through the conserved F or W. The D gene is left open where the match is weak. The listing skips clone size in some rows; elsewhere it reads once, few, many or a size class.

TRBJ2-4	TRBV5-4	.	.	TGTGCCAGCAGCCCCCGGACGGAGAGAAACATTCAGTACTTC	CASSPRTERNIQYF
TRBJ1-1	TRBV19	.	.	TGTGCCAGTAAATCGGGGGGACTCCTAGGGTACACTGAAGCTTTCTTT	CASKSGGLLGYTEAFF
TRBJ2-7	TRBV28	TRBD1	.	TGTGCCAGCAGGCGACAGGGCGACGAGCAGTACTTC	CASRRQGDEQYF
TRBJ1-3	TRBV4-1	.	.	TGCGCCAGCAGCCAAGCACCCAATCCTGGAAACACCATATATTTT	CASSQAPNPGNTIYF
TRBJ2-7	TRBV7-2	TRBD2	few	TGTGCCAGCAGCCCCCGGGTAGCGGGGGAGCAGTACTTC	CASSPRVAGEQYF
TRBJ1-3	TRBV30	.	.	TGTGCCTGTCAAGGGTCGGTGAGCTCTGGAAACACCATATATTTT	CACQGSVSSGNTIYF
TRBJ1-2	TRBV5-4	.	once	TGTGCCAGCAGCTTGGATGTCTATGGCTACACCTTC	CASSLDVYGYTF
TRBJ1-6	TRBV11-2	TRBD1	.	TGTGCCAGCAGCTTAACCCGGACAGGGGGCTCCAATAATTCACCCCTCCACTTT	CASSLTRTGGSNNSPLHF
TRBJ2-1	TRBV7-2	TRBD2	.	TGTGCCAGCAGCTATAGCGGGGGGGCCCACAATGAGCAGTTCTTC	CASSYSGGAHNEQFF
TRBJ2-5	TRBV30	.	once	TGTGCCTGGAGTGTACCAGGGGACGAGACCCAGTACTTC	CAWSVPGDETQYF
TRBJ2-5	TRBV5-1	TRBD2	once	TGCGCCAGCAGTTTCTCCGGGACTAATCAAGAGACCCAGTACTTC	CASSFSGTNQETQYF
TRBJ1-5	TRBV2	.	.	TGTGCCAGCAGTCTGGGGTCAGAGAATCAGCCCCAGCATTTT	CASSLGSENQPQHF
TRBJ1-4	TRBV6-6	TRBD1	.	TGTGCCAGCAGCCAGGGAGACAGGGAGAGAGAAAAACTGTTTTTT	CASSQGDREREKLFF
TRBJ2-7	TRBV2	.	.	TGTGCCAGCAGTGGTTCCTCCGAGCAGTACTTC	CASSGSSEQYF
TRBJ2-2	TRBV6-1	TRBD2	.	TGTGCCAGCAGTCCCCTAGCGGGGGGGCCCGGGGAGCTGTTTTTT	CASSPLAGGPGELFF
TRBJ1-1	TRBV18	.	.	TGTGCCAGCTCACAGGGACCGGGGGGGACTGAAGCTTTCTTT	CASSQGPGGTEAFF
TRBJ1-1	TRBV7-8	.	.	TGTGCCAGCAGCTTAGAGAACAGTTACACTGAAGCTTTCTTT	CASSLENSYTEAFF
TRBJ2-1	TRBV9	TRBD2	.	TGTGCCAGCAGCTTCCGGACTAGCGGGGGTTACAATGAGCAGTTCTTC	CASSFRTSGGYNEQFF
TRBJ2-7	TRBV30	.	once	TGTGCCTGGAGTGTCCCGGGCTCCTCCTACGAGCAGTACTTC	CAWSVPGSSYEQYF
TRBJ2-7	TRBV15	.	.	TGTGCCACCAGCCGGGGGCTCCAGGGGCGATCCTACGAGCAGTACTTC	CATSRGLQGRSYEQYF
TRBJ1-4	TRBV19	.	.	TGTGCCAGTAGTGGCCGCGGCGGGGCTAATGAAAAACTGTTTTTT	CASSGRGGANEKLFF
TRBJ2-7	TRBV2	TRBD2	.	TGTGCCAGCAGTGATTGGGCGGGGGGGCCGGACGAGCAGTACTTC	CASSDWAGGPDEQYF
TRBJ2-7	TRBV5-6	TRBD2	.	TGTGCCAGCAGCCCCTTTAGCGGGAACTCCTACGAGCAGTACTTC	CASSPFSGNSYEQYF
TRBJ2-7	TRBV18	.	.	TGTGCCAGCTGCATCGACGGACAGTCAAAGTACTTC	CASCIDGQSKYF
TRBJ2-3	TRBV5-4	TRBD2	.	TGTGCCAGCAGCTTGCGCTCGGGGGGAGGGACAGATACGCAGTATTTT	CASSLRSGGGTDTQYF
TRBJ1-2	TRBV19	.	.	TGTGCCAGTAGTATTATCTTCCGCTCCTCTTCCGGAAGTTATGGCTACACCTTC	CASSIIFRSSSGSYGYTF
TRBJ2-1	TRBV11-3	.	.	TGTGCCAGCAGCGGTGGGATGTCCTACAATGAGCAGTTCTTC	CASSGGMSYNEQFF
TRBJ2-1	TRBV10-3	.	.	TGTGCCATCAGTGAATGGGCCGACGGGCAGTTCTTC	CAISEWADGQFF
TRBJ1-5	TRBV21-1	.	.	TGTGCCAGCAGCACTCCCGGGACAAGCTCCTTCGGGAATCAGCCCCAGCATTTT	CASSTPGTSSFGNQPQHF
TRBJ2-7	TRBV10-3	.	.	TGTGCCATCGGGGGGTACGAGCAGTACTTC	CAIGGYEQYF
TRBJ1-2	TRBV11-1	TRBD1	.	TGTGCCAGCAGCCCGCAGGGACAGGATAACTATGGCTACACCTTC	CASSPQGQDNYGYTF
TRBJ1-2	TRBV18	.	.	TGTGCCAGCTCACCAAAGGAGGGGTCGGCTGGCTACACCTTC	CASSPKEGSAGYTF
TRBJ2-7	TRBV5-1	.	.	TGCGCCAGCAGCTTGGTAGGGCCTCCCAACTACGAGCAGTACTTC	CASSLVGPPNYEQYF
TRBJ2-1	TRBV9	.	.	TGTGCCAGCAGCGTAGACGGCAGGGACAATGAGCAGTTCTTC	CASSVDGRDNEQFF
TRBJ2-7	TRBV6-5	.	.	TGTGCCAGCAGTGGATCTAGCTCCTACGAGCAGTACTTC	CASSGSSSYEQYF
TRBJ1-1	TRBV7-9	.	.	TGTGCCAGCAGCTACCAAGGAGGAACTGAAGCTTTCTTT	CASSYQGGTEAFF
TRBJ2-5	TRBV2	TRBD1	.	TGTGCCAGCAGGACAGGGTCGGGGGAGACCCAGTACTTC	CASRTGSGETQYF
TRBJ1-1	TRBV11-2	TRBD1	few	TGTGCCAGCAGCTTAGGGACAGGGGTGTTGAACACTGAAGCTTTCTTT	CASSLGTGVLNTEAFF
TRBJ2-3	TRBV15	TRBD1	.	TGTGCCACCAGCAGAGGACAGGGGGGTCTTAGCACAGATACGCAGTATTTT	CATSRGQGGLSTDTQYF
TRBJ1-1	TRBV18	TRBD1	.	TGTGCCAGCTCACCCCTGGCGTCAGGGGGGAACACTGAAGCTTTCTTT	CASSPLASGGNTEAFF
TRBJ1-1	TRBV6-6	TRBD1	.	TGTGCCAGCAGTTACTCGCCAGGGGGCAACACTGAAGCTTTCTTT	CASSYSPGGNTEAFF
TRBJ1-1	TRBV11-2	.	.	TGTGCCAGCAGCTTATATTTTACTGGGGTTAACACTGAAGCTTTCTTT	CASSLYFTGVNTEAFF
TRBJ2-1	TRBV9	.	.	TGTGCCAGCAGCGTACGCGACGAACCCTACAATGAGCAGTTCTTC	CASSVRDEPYNEQFF
TRBJ2-7	TRBV7-9	TRBD2	.	TGTGCCAGCAGCCCAAGCGGGGTTGGAGAGCAGTACTTC	CASSPSGVGEQYF
TRBJ2-2	TRBV30	.	.	TGTGCCTGGGCGCGGGGCAGGCCCGACACCGGGGAGCTGTTTTTT	CAWARGRPDTGELFF
TRBJ2-2	TRBV7-9	.	.	TGTGCCAGCCGCCCTAACAGGGTTACCGGGGAGCTGTTTTTT	CASRPNRVTGELFF
TRBJ2-7	TRBV5-1	.	.	TGCGCCACCTTCAGGCCAGAGAAAAATTTAGGCGCCTACGAGCAGTACTTC	CATFRPEKNLGAYEQYF
TRBJ1-2	TRBV6-5	TRBD1	.	TGTGCCAGCAGACAGACAGGGACCTATGGCTACACCTTC	CASRQTGTYGYTF
TRBJ2-2	TRBV5-1	.	.	TGCGCCAGCATGATGGGGAACACCGGGGAGCTGTTTTTT	CASMMGNTGELFF
TRBJ1-2	TRBV5-4	.	.	TGTGCCAGCAGCCCCCAGGATTTTAACTATGGCTACACCTTC	CASSPQDFNYGYTF